The present entry profiles one T cell receptor beta chain with its context. What it recognizes is unknown. Sequencing used immunoSEQ multiplex PCR; TCRdb keeps in-frame clones, though not all of them. The sample yields around 200,000 clones, about 86% seen once. The CDR3 is 15 amino acids. J gave up 5 bases and V 8 bases, and 10 bases lay outside the gene matches. The data were obtained in a study of cytomegalovirus exposure and HLA in healthy donors. The overall study: The same platform used for the roughly 600 first-cohort repertoires was also used for the 120 or so validation repertoires, as a later analysis reported.

Points from the study as a whole: TCR beta chains numbering 164 were designated cytomegalovirus-associated.

The sequencing input was PBMCs. This clonotype was sampled from a young woman in good health and CMV-seropositive. V and J are TRBV5-3 and TRBJ2-1, with 10 bases aligning to TRBD1. TRBV5-3 qualifies as an ORF whose function is uncertain. The CDR3, as DNA: TGTGCCAGGGGACCGGGACAGGGGATTGACAATGAGCAGTTCTTC. The encoded protein is CARGPGQGIDNEQFF.